Presented here are 27 T cell receptor beta chains from one specimen sequenced in a study of T cells after yellow fever vaccination. A single record per CDR3 protein comes from TCRdb applying MiXCR to the 5' RACE reads. The sample has about 320,000 distinct CDR3 sequences; approximately 12% are singletons. The specimen comprised CD4+ T cells sorted from PBMCs, sampled 45 days after the yellow fever booster vaccination. These receptors were collected from a man between 18 and 29 years old who received the YFV17D yellow fever vaccine.

This clonotype came up many times. This sequence joins TRBV6-2 or TRBV6-3 and TRBJ2-7; TRBD1 aligns across 7 bases. Trimming cost V 6 bases and J 1 base; bases outside gene matches: 12. This CDR3 is built from 16 residues. The V gene's germline CDR1 is MNHEY and CDR2 SVGEGT. DNA of the CDR3: TGTGCCAGCAGCCCGATAACAGGGGAGATTTCCTACGAGCAGTACTTC. This codes for CASSPITGEISYEQYF.

The V call is TRBV7-2, the J call TRBJ2-3; tentatively, D is TRBD2 (6 bases). Germline assignment: CDR1 SGHTA and CDR2 FQGNSA. V gave up 8 bases and J gave up 1 base, with 13 bases separating them. The CDR3 has 14 amino acids. The CDR3 DNA is TGTGCCAGCCGAGCCGGGGGAGGCACAGATACGCAGTATTTT. This encodes CASRAGGGTDTQYF.

There are many counts of this clonotype. The J gene is TRBJ2-2, the V gene TRBV28; 9 nucleotides match TRBD1. There are 15 residues in the CDR3. Losses at the gene ends were 4 bases for V and 6 bases for J; bases not matched to a gene: 6. Germline V gives CDR1 MDHEN, CDR2 SYDVKM. The CDR3 is CASSSGQGSAGELFF. CDR3 in DNA: TGTGCCAGCAGTTCAGGACAGGGGTCAGCCGGGGAGCTGTTTTTT.

This clonotype was counted a few times. The chain is built from TRBV7-2 and TRBJ1-2; 8 bases are a match to TRBD1. This CDR3 is 17 amino acids long. J lost 2 bases, V lost 5 bases, and 13 bases had no gene match. Germline V gene sequence: CDR1 SGHTA, CDR2 FQGNSA. The CDR3 DNA reads as TGTGCCAGCAGCCCATGGACAGGGTTTTTCGAGAACTATGGCTACACCTTC. Protein product: CASSPWTGFFENYGYTF.

This clonotype was recorded many times. This chain uses TRBV7-8 with TRBJ2-5, with 10 bases identical to TRBD2. Trimming took 5 bases from V and 1 from J; bases not matched to a gene: 7. The CDR3 runs to 16 residues. Germline CDR1 is SGHVS and CDR2 is FQNEAQ. CDR3 amino acids: CASSLIAGGPQETQYF. The DNA for the CDR3 is TGTGCCAGCAGCCTTATAGCGGGGGGTCCCCAAGAGACCCAGTACTTC.

For this clonotype: This may arise from a read error, as a much more abundant clone is one base away. The chain combines TRBV20-1 with TRBJ2-7; TRBD2 might be the D (6 bases). CDR3 size: 13 residues. Germline V gene sequence: CDR1 DFQATT, CDR2 SNEGSKA (reference sequence). This CDR3 is CSARRGSSYELYF. CDR3 DNA: TGCAGTGCCCGACGGGGGAGCTCCTACGAGCTGTACTTC.

This clonotype was seen more than once but under ten times. This chain uses TRBV7-2 with TRBJ2-2, with D unclear. CDR3 length: 16 residues. CDR1 and CDR2 (germline): SGHTA, FQGNSA. The germline V and J ends were trimmed by 1 base and 0 bases, with 9 bases remaining between them. The chain's CDR3 is CASSLEPAANTGELFF. DNA for the CDR3: TGTGCCAGCAGCTTAGAGCCGGCGGCGAACACCGGGGAGCTGTTTTTT.

The CDR3: CSVEQGSYTF. The CDR3 DNA sequence: TGCAGCGTGGAACAGGGAAGCTACACCTTC. The chain uses TRBV29-1 and TRBJ1-2, with D tentatively TRBD1 (6 bases). The CDR3 is made up of 10 amino acids. CDR1 and CDR2 (germline): SQVTM, ANQGSEA. Trimming cost V 6 bases and J 9 bases, with 11 bases left between them.

The gene calls are TRBV12-3 or TRBV12-4 and TRBJ1-5; 8 bases fit TRBD1. The CDR3 sequence is 13 residues long. The V gene end was trimmed by 6 bases and the J gene end by 8 bases; junction bases not matched to a gene: 6. In DNA form, the CDR3 reads TGTGCCAGCAGGCGGACAGGGATCGAGCCCCAGCATTTT. It is translated as CASRRTGIEPQHF.

Ten or more counts support this clonotype. The V call is TRBV12-3 or TRBV12-4, the J call TRBJ1-2, with D uncertain. Trimming shortened V by 10 bases and J by 3 bases, and 15 bases separated the two germline ends. The CDR3 sequence is 13 residues long. The CDR3 sequence: CATSELGYYGYTF. In DNA form, the CDR3 reads TGTGCCACCTCAGAGCTGGGGTACTATGGCTACACCTTC.

The gene calls are TRBV5-1 and TRBJ1-3; possibly TRBD1 for D (6 bases). CDR1 is SGHRS and CDR2 is YFSETQ in the germline V gene. The germline V and J ends were trimmed by 5 bases and 1 base, with 10 bases remaining between them. This CDR3 spans 14 amino acids. CDR3 sequence (DNA): TGCGCCAGCAGGATGACAGGATCTGGAAACACCATATATTTT. Its translation: CASRMTGSGNTIYF.

This rearrangement joins TRBV4-3 to TRBJ2-2, with 12 nucleotides matching TRBD2. The CDR3 is 16 amino acids. After removal of 4 bases from V and 6 bases from J, the junction contained 6 bases not matched to a gene. Germline V gives CDR1 LGHNA, CDR2 YSLEER. The DNA of the CDR3 is TGCGCCAGCAGCCTCGGACTAGCGGGGATATCCGGGGAGCTGTTTTTT. This gives the protein CASSLGLAGISGELFF.

The chain has TRBV5-6 and TRBJ1-5; no clear D. The V end lost 0 bases, the J end lost 8 bases, and 9 bases lay between the germline ends. This CDR3 region has 13 residues. CDR1 is SGHDT and CDR2 is YYEEEE in the germline V gene. The CDR3 nucleotides read TGTGCCAGCAGCTTGGGAATACGGGAGCCCCAGCATTTT. It specifies CASSLGIREPQHF.

This clonotype has just a few counts. This chain uses TRBV12-3 or TRBV12-4 with TRBJ1-6; 9 bases fit TRBD1. The CDR3 length is 14 residues. J was trimmed by 10 bases and V by 6 bases; bases with no gene match: 7. The chain's CDR3 is CASRSTGGSSPLHF. CDR3 sequence (DNA): TGTGCCAGCAGGTCTACAGGGGGCTCGTCACCCCTCCACTTT.

This clonotype was observed many times. This chain links TRBV5-1 with TRBJ2-1, with TRBD2 matching over 8 bases. Germline-derived CDR1 and CDR2 are SGHRS and YFSETQ. After removal of 0 bases from V and 3 bases from J, the junction contained 2 bases not matched to a gene. The CDR3 totals 15 residues. CDR3 loop: CASSLVGGDYNEQFF. For the CDR3, the DNA is TGCGCCAGCAGCTTGGTCGGGGGGGACTACAATGAGCAGTTCTTC.

The J gene is TRBJ2-1, the V gene TRBV30; the D is unclear. CDR3 size: 12 residues. The V end lost 0 bases, the J end lost 12 bases, and 12 bases lay between the germline ends. Germline CDR1 is GTSNPN and CDR2 is SVGIG (reference sequence). The CDR3 DNA reads TGTGCCTGGAGTGTAAAAGGGCGTCGGCAGTTCTTC. This sequence encodes CAWSVKGRRQFF. The variable domain in full, with the rest retrieved from reference TRBV30 and TRBJ2-1, is SQTIHQWPATLVQPVGSPLSLECTVEGTSNPNLYWYRQAAGRGLQLLFYSVGIGQISSEVPQNLSASRPQDRQFILSSKKLLLSDSGFYLCAWSVKGRRQFFGPGTRLTVL.

This clonotype has a handful of counts. This rearrangement joins TRBV29-1 to TRBJ1-4, with a tentative D call TRBD1 (5 bases). The CDR3 is 12 amino acids. V was pared by 4 bases and J by 7 bases, with 10 bases between. The germline V gene has CDR1 SQVTM and CDR2 ANQGSEA. The CDR3: CSVGRGGEKLFF. DNA of the CDR3: TGCAGCGTTGGGAGGGGCGGTGAAAAACTGTTTTTT.

This clonotype has at least ten counts. The V and J genes are TRBV12-3 or TRBV12-4 and TRBJ2-5; possible D gene TRBD1, 6 bases. CDR3 length equals 14 residues. Between the trimmed V and J ends, which lost 2 bases and 4 bases, there was a span of 11 bases. The DNA of the CDR3 is TGTGCCAGCAGTTTATGGGGGCGAGGAGAGACCCAGTACTTC. Protein product: CASSLWGRGETQYF.

This clonotype was observed many times. The DNA of the CDR3 is TGCAGTGCTAGAGATAACGAGGGTTGGGGCAATCAGCCCCAGCATTTT. Its translation is CSARDNEGWGNQPQHF. The genes are TRBV20-1 and TRBJ1-5, with D unresolved. V was clipped by 0 bases and J by 2 bases, with 14 bases between them. This CDR3 has 16 amino acids. Germline V lookup: CDR1 DFQATT, CDR2 SNEGSKA (reference sequence).

The chain links TRBV20-1 to TRBJ1-5; D gene ambiguous. V lost 1 base, J lost 0 bases, and 7 bases lay in between. The CDR3 length is 14 residues. Per germline, CDR1 DFQATT and CDR2 SNEGSKA (reference sequence). The CDR3 spells CSARVAASNQPQHF. CDR3 DNA: TGCAGTGCTAGAGTGGCGGCTAGCAATCAGCCCCAGCATTTT.

CDR3 nucleotides: TGCAGTGCTAGAGATCTTGGGGGGAATACGGGTTCACCCCTCCACTTT. This translates into CSARDLGGNTGSPLHF. The V and J genes are TRBV20-1 and TRBJ1-6; D perhaps matches TRBD1 (5 bases). Per germline, CDR1 DFQATT and CDR2 SNEGSKA (reference sequence). This CDR3 has 16 residues. Trimming took 0 bases from V and 9 from J, leaving 18 bases between them.

Only a few counts were recorded for this clonotype. The chain is built from TRBV7-2 and TRBJ2-5; weak D call: TRBD2 (5 bases). CDR3 size: 14 residues. Trimming stripped 1 base from V and 5 bases from J, with 11 bases between. Germline V CDR1 and CDR2: SGHTA, FQGNSA. The CDR3 region is CASSLGLRVETQYF. As DNA, the CDR3 is TGTGCCAGCAGCTTAGGATTGCGGGTTGAGACCCAGTACTTC. The whole variable domain, remainder taken from reference TRBV7-2 and TRBJ2-5, is GAGVSQSPSNKVTEKGKDVELRCDPISGHTALYWYRQSLGQGLEFLIYFQGNSAPDKSGLPSDRFSAERTGGSVSTLTIQRTQQEDSAVYLCASSLGLRVETQYFGPGTRLLVL.

CDR3 in amino acids: CSARDFRTSGKTQYF. The DNA for the CDR3 is TGCAGTGCTAGAGATTTCAGGACTAGCGGAAAGACCCAGTACTTC. This chain links TRBV20-1 with TRBJ2-5; TRBD2 matches at 10 bases. Germline trimming cut 0 bases from V and 6 bases from J; bases unmatched to any gene: 7. This CDR3 is 15 amino acids long. In germline, CDR1 is DFQATT, CDR2 SNEGSKA (reference sequence).

This clonotype was found many times. J is TRBJ1-2 and V is TRBV27; 7 nucleotides match TRBD1. The CDR3 loop spans 13 amino acids. The germline V gene encodes CDR1 MNHEY and CDR2 SMNVEV (reference sequence). J was trimmed by 4 bases and V by 10 bases; bases with no gene match: 9. CDR3 nucleotide sequence: TGTGCCACCTCCAGGGGGTTTGGCTATGGCTACACCTTC. Its translation is CATSRGFGYGYTF.

This clonotype was seen only a few times. The chain links TRBV6-2 or TRBV6-3 to TRBJ2-7; D tentatively fits TRBD1 or TRBD2 (5 bases each). Per the germline V gene, CDR1 is MNHEY and CDR2 is SVGEGT. CDR3 length equals 14 residues. V was cut by 5 bases and J by 0 bases, with 11 bases left in between. Here the CDR3 reads CASSPKGSSYEQYV. In DNA, the CDR3 is TGTGCCAGCAGTCCGAAGGGGAGCTCCTACGAGCAGTACGTC.

This clonotype was detected only a few times. The rearrangement uses TRBV18 and TRBJ1-2; D possibly corresponds to TRBD1 (5 bases). V was trimmed by 6 bases and J by 3 bases, leaving 14 bases between them. Germline CDR1 is KGHSH and CDR2 is LQKENI. The CDR3 extends over 14 amino acids. The CDR3: CASSTTGQDYGYTF. The CDR3 nucleotides are TGTGCCAGCTCCACCACAGGCCAGGACTATGGCTACACCTTC. The complete variable domain, with remaining parts taken from reference TRBV18 and TRBJ1-2, reads NAGVMQNPRHLVRRRGQEARLRCSPMKGHSHVYWYRQLPEEGLKFMVYLQKENIIDESGMPKERFSAEFPKEGPSILRIQQVVRGDSAAYFCASSTTGQDYGYTFGSGTRLTVV.

This clonotype was detected only a few times. The chain links TRBV2 to TRBJ2-2, with D hard to call. The V end lost 1 base, the J end lost 6 bases, and 9 bases lay between the germline ends. The CDR3 has 14 residues. Per the germline V gene, CDR1 is SNHLY and CDR2 is FYNNEI. In nucleotides, the CDR3 is TGTGCCAGCAGTGAAGATGGGATCGCCGGGGAGCTGTTTTTT. Residues: CASSEDGIAGELFF.